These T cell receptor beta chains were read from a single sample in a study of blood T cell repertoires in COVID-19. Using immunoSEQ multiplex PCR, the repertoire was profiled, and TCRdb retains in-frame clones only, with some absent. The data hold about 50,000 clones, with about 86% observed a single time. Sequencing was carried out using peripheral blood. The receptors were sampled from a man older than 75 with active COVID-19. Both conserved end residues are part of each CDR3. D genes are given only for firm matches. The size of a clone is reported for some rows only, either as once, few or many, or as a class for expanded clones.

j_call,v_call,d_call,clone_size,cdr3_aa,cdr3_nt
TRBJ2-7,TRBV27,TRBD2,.,CASSPGTSRTYEQYF,TGTGCCAGCAGTCCAGGGACTAGCAGAACCTACGAGCAGTACTTC
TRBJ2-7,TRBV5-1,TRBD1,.,CASSPDGTGNEQYF,TGCGCCAGCAGTCCCGATGGGACAGGGAACGAGCAGTACTTC
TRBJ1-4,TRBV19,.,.,CASSTKFEKLFF,TGTGCCAGTAGTACAAAATTTGAAAAACTGTTTTTT
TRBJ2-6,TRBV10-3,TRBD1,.,CAINRDREVASGANVLTF,TGTGCCATCAACCGGGACAGGGAAGTCGCCTCTGGGGCCAACGTCCTGACTTTC
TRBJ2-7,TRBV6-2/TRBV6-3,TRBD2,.,CASSQRTSGRVKEQYF,TGTGCCAGCAGTCAACGGACTAGCGGGAGAGTGAAAGAGCAGTACTTC
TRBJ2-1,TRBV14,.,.,CASSPGSYNEQFF,TGTGCCAGCAGCCCGGGGTCATACAATGAGCAGTTCTTC
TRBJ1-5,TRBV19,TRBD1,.,CASSKTGGNQPQHF,TGTGCCAGTAGTAAAACAGGGGGCAATCAGCCCCAGCATTTT
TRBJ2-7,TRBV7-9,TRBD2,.,CASIASGTYEQYF,TGTGCCAGCATAGCTAGCGGAACCTACGAGCAGTACTTC
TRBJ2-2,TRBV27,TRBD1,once,CASSSPGRGRPGELFF,TGTGCCAGCAGTTCCCCCGGTAGGGGGCGCCCCGGGGAGCTGTTTTTT
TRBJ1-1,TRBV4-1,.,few,CASSHNRWRGYTEAFF,TGCGCCAGCAGCCACAACCGGTGGCGGGGCTACACTGAAGCTTTCTTT
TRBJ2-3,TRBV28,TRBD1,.,CASSAPGQLLDTQYF,TGTGCCAGCAGTGCACCGGGACAGCTTCTCGATACGCAGTATTTT
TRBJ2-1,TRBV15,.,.,CATSRDPTGPYNEQFF,TGTGCCACCAGCAGAGATCCAACAGGGCCCTACAATGAGCAGTTCTTC
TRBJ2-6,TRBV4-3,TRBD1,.,CASSPGQVASGANVLTF,TGCGCCAGCAGCCCGGGACAGGTCGCCTCTGGGGCCAACGTCCTGACTTTC
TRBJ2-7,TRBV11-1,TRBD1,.,CASSFGQGGYEQYF,TGTGCCAGCAGCTTCGGACAGGGCGGGTACGAGCAGTACTTC
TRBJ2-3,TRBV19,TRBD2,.,CASSPPWAGGNTDTQYF,TGTGCCAGTAGTCCCCCCTGGGCGGGAGGCAACACAGATACGCAGTATTTT
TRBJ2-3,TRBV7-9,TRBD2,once,CASSSGTSGDTQYF,TGTGCCAGCAGCTCCGGGACTAGCGGGGATACGCAGTATTTT
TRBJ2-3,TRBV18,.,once,CASSPGASADTQYF,TGTGCCAGCTCACCAGGGGCCTCTGCGGATACGCAGTATTTT
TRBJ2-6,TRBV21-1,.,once,CASTLDRPDHSGANVLTF,TGTGCCAGCACCCTAGACAGACCAGACCACTCTGGGGCCAACGTCCTGACTTTC
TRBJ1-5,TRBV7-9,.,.,CASTTGNQPQHF,TGTGCCAGCACGACAGGCAATCAGCCCCAGCATTTT
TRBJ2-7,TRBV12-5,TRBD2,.,CASGSSGSSREQYF,TGTGCTAGTGGTTCTAGCGGGTCGTCCAGGGAGCAGTACTTC
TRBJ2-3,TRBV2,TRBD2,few,CASSLSGTSGREADTQYF,TGTGCCAGCAGCCTTTCCGGGACTAGCGGGAGGGAGGCAGATACGCAGTATTTT
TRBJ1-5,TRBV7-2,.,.,CASSPGAGSNQPQHF,TGTGCCAGCAGCCCCGGTGCAGGTAGCAATCAGCCCCAGCATTTT
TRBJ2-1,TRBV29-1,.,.,CSIADSYEQFF,TGCAGCATAGCCGACAGTTATGAGCAGTTCTTC
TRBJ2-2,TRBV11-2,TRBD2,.,CASSLEPGLAVINTGELFF,TGTGCCAGCAGCTTAGAGCCGGGACTAGCGGTTATTAACACCGGGGAGCTGTTTTTT
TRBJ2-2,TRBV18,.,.,CASGLRPLDGELFF,TGTGCCAGCGGCCTCAGGCCGCTTGACGGGGAGCTGTTTTTT
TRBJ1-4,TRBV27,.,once,CASSLGQGGEKLFF,TGTGCCAGCAGTTTGGGTCAGGGCGGTGAAAAACTGTTTTTT
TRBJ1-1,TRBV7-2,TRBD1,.,CASSLRTGYPEAFF,TGTGCCAGCAGCTTAAGGACAGGGTACCCTGAAGCTTTCTTT
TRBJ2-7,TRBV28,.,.,CASIGTGTRYEQYF,TGTGCCAGCATCGGGACAGGGACTAGGTACGAGCAGTACTTC
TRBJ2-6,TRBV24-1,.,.,CATSDPGQLHSGANVLTF,TGTGCCACCAGTGATCCCGGACAGCTTCACTCTGGGGCCAACGTCCTGACTTTC
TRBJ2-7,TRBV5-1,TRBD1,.,CASSPGQGVHEQYF,TGCGCCAGCAGCCCGGGACAGGGGGTCCACGAGCAGTACTTC
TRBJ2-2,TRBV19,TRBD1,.,CASKGQGAIGELFF,TGTGCCAGTAAAGGACAGGGGGCAATTGGGGAGCTGTTTTTT
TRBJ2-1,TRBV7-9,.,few,CASSLAGGREQFF,TGTGCCAGCAGCTTAGCGGGCGGGCGGGAGCAGTTCTTC